This T cell receptor beta chain was recovered during a study of T cell responses to AZD1222 COVID-19 vaccine. Findings and limits, study-wide: Breadth and depth of Spike-specific TCRs rose after two AZD1222 doses.

Clones were sequenced by immunoSEQ multiplex PCR, and TCRdb holds only the in-frame ones, with some missing. The sample holds over 75,000 clones, around nine tenths seen once. Doses given second, at about 4 or about 12 weeks, were pooled. About this clone: Its antigen is as yet unknown. Compared with germline, one end of the junction differs, possibly owing to a read error.

Germline values: CDR1 LGHNA, CDR2 YSLEER. CDR3 size: 16 residues. This sample comprised peripheral blood, obtained 28 days after the second AZD1222 dose. V usage is TRBV4-3 and J usage is TRBJ2-7; 16 bases are a match to TRBD2. This receptor was identified in an adult who received the AZD1222 COVID-19 vaccine. In DNA, the CDR3 is TGCGCCAGCAGCCAAGAGGGACTAGCGGGGGGGTACGCGCAGTACTTC. Translated, it gives CASSQEGLAGGYAQYF.